This is a list of T cell receptor beta chains from one sample in a study of blood T cell repertoires in COVID-19. Repertoires were generated with immunoSEQ multiplex PCR, while TCRdb's copy carries only in-frame clones and drops some. In the table there are approximately 240,000 clones, about 90% of which are singletons. Sequenced sample: peripheral blood. Source of these receptors: a woman under 40 who had recovered from COVID-19. CDR3s include the opening cysteine and the closing phenylalanine or tryptophan. The D gene is left open where the match is weak. Clone sizes are given selectively: once, few, many, or a class where the clone is expanded.

clone_size,j_call,v_call,d_call,cdr3_aa,cdr3_nt
.,TRBJ2-1,TRBV6-2/TRBV6-3,TRBD1,CASSSTGGGYNEQFF,TGTGCCAGCAGTTCGACAGGGGGGGGTTACAATGAGCAGTTCTTC
.,TRBJ2-3,TRBV2,.,CASMEGWKGTDTQYF,TGTGCCAGCATGGAGGGGTGGAAAGGCACAGATACGCAGTATTTT
.,TRBJ1-5,TRBV6-1,.,CASSEAGHSNQPQHF,TGTGCCAGCAGTGAAGCCGGACACAGCAATCAGCCCCAGCATTTT
.,TRBJ1-2,TRBV5-1,.,CASSPEVGYGYTF,TGCGCCAGCAGTCCGGAGGTAGGCTATGGCTACACCTTC
.,TRBJ2-5,TRBV19,TRBD1,CASSIAPTGQEAQYF,TGTGCCAGTAGTATAGCTCCGACAGGGCAAGAGGCCCAGTACTTC
.,TRBJ2-2,TRBV6-5,.,CASSPSPASGELFF,TGTGCCAGCAGTCCCTCCCCTGCGAGTGGGGAGCTGTTTTTT
.,TRBJ2-3,TRBV30,TRBD2,CAWSVSGGLTDTQYF,TGTGCCTGGAGCGTTAGCGGGGGTCTCACAGATACGCAGTATTTT
.,TRBJ2-7,TRBV29-1,.,CSVEYGYEQYF,TGCAGCGTTGAGTACGGCTACGAGCAGTACTTC
.,TRBJ1-1,TRBV27,TRBD1,CASSLLRQGALNTEAFF,TGTGCCAGCAGTTTATTGAGGCAGGGGGCACTGAACACTGAAGCTTTCTTT
.,TRBJ2-5,TRBV6-1,TRBD1,CASSEPSVGGYKETQYF,TGTGCCAGCAGTGAACCATCCGTAGGGGGCTATAAAGAGACCCAGTACTTC
.,TRBJ1-2,TRBV13,TRBD1,CASSPGQGSYGYTF,TGTGCCAGCAGCCCAGGACAGGGGAGCTATGGCTACACCTTC
.,TRBJ2-3,TRBV5-1,TRBD2,CASSSRSLAGDETDTQYF,TGCGCCAGCAGCTCTAGATCCCTAGCGGGGGATGAAACAGATACGCAGTATTTT
.,TRBJ1-2,TRBV19,.,CASSMGGGGYTF,TGTGCCAGTAGTATGGGAGGAGGAGGCTACACCTTC
.,TRBJ1-1,TRBV4-1,TRBD1,CASSQGSMGQVNTEAFF,TGCGCCAGCAGCCAAGGGAGTATGGGACAGGTGAACACTGAAGCTTTCTTT
.,TRBJ2-1,TRBV2,TRBD2,CASSAQTSGEQFF,TGTGCCAGCAGTGCCCAGACTAGCGGCGAGCAGTTCTTC
few,TRBJ1-1,TRBV25-1,TRBD1,CASSNPGQGWTEAFF,TGTGCCAGCAGCAACCCCGGACAGGGATGGACTGAAGCTTTCTTT
.,TRBJ2-2,TRBV5-1,TRBD1,CASSLSIKPGQGDTGELFF,TGCGCCAGCAGCTTGAGTATAAAACCGGGACAGGGGGACACCGGGGAGCTGTTTTTT
.,TRBJ2-7,TRBV5-1,TRBD1,CASSLADRGLAYEQYF,TGCGCCAGCAGCTTGGCCGACAGGGGGCTCGCCTACGAGCAGTACTTC
.,TRBJ2-1,TRBV7-2,.,CASSQPRPEQFF,TGTGCCAGCAGCCAACCTAGGCCTGAGCAGTTCTTC
.,TRBJ2-1,TRBV7-3,TRBD1,CASSSPGQRQFF,TGTGCCAGCAGCTCCCCGGGACAGAGGCAGTTCTTC
.,TRBJ2-5,TRBV7-6,.,CASSKWTGGETQYF,TGTGCCAGCAGCAAGTGGACAGGAGGGGAGACCCAGTACTTC
once,TRBJ2-1,TRBV5-6,TRBD2,CASSSLAGSSYNEQFF,TGTGCCAGCAGTTCACTAGCGGGGAGTTCATACAATGAGCAGTTCTTC
.,TRBJ2-1,TRBV7-2,.,CASSLVSGGVPYNEQFF,TGTGCCAGCAGCTTAGTGTCGGGGGGCGTCCCCTACAATGAGCAGTTCTTC
.,TRBJ1-6,TRBV2,.,CASGTPYNSPLHF,TGTGCCAGTGGGACACCATATAATTCACCCCTCCACTTT
.,TRBJ2-3,TRBV6-5,TRBD2,CASSLSGGASDTQYF,TGTGCCAGCAGTCTTAGCGGGGGGGCCTCAGATACGCAGTATTTT
.,TRBJ2-4,TRBV7-9,TRBD1,CASSSGQGGTKNIQYF,TGTGCCAGCAGCTCTGGACAGGGGGGGACCAAAAACATTCAGTACTTC
.,TRBJ1-2,TRBV28,TRBD1,CASSSQGAVLSYTF,TGTGCCAGCAGTTCTCAGGGGGCGGTTCTAAGCTACACCTTC
.,TRBJ2-1,TRBV7-6,TRBD1,CASSLISGTGGEQFF,TGTGCCAGCAGCTTAATCTCCGGGACAGGAGGCGAGCAGTTCTTC
.,TRBJ2-3,TRBV7-9,.,CASSLGGAGPNTDTQYF,TGTGCCAGCAGCTTAGGAGGGGCGGGGCCGAACACAGATACGCAGTATTTT
.,TRBJ2-3,TRBV3-1/TRBV3-2,TRBD2,CASSHLLSGGPSDTQYF,TGTGCCAGCAGCCATCTCCTTAGCGGGGGGCCATCGGATACGCAGTATTTT
.,TRBJ2-2,TRBV12-3/TRBV12-4,.,CASSPTAGELFF,TGTGCCAGCAGCCCGACAGCCGGGGAGCTGTTTTTT
.,TRBJ1-5,TRBV7-9,.,CASSLGQGWQPQHF,TGTGCCAGCAGCTTAGGGCAGGGGTGGCAGCCCCAGCATTTT
once,TRBJ2-2,TRBV9,TRBD2,CASSAGTSSAGELFF,TGTGCCAGCAGCGCAGGGACTAGCTCGGCCGGGGAGCTGTTTTTT
.,TRBJ2-7,TRBV19,TRBD2,CASSPQRDYEQYF,TGTGCCAGTAGTCCTCAGCGGGACTACGAGCAGTACTTC
many,TRBJ2-7,TRBV2,.,CASSESSRAHEQYF,TGTGCCAGCAGTGAATCATCCAGGGCCCACGAGCAGTACTTC
.,TRBJ2-1,TRBV5-4,TRBD2,CASSSYLAGGAYNEQFF,TGTGCCAGCAGCTCGTACCTAGCGGGGGGTGCCTACAATGAGCAGTTCTTC
.,TRBJ1-1,TRBV27,TRBD1,CASSPQPGQGVYTEAFF,TGTGCCAGCAGTCCCCAACCGGGACAGGGCGTTTACACTGAAGCTTTCTTT
.,TRBJ2-7,TRBV7-2,TRBD1,CASSLYGTVYEQYF,TGTGCCAGCAGCTTATACGGGACAGTCTACGAGCAGTACTTC
.,TRBJ1-5,TRBV9,.,CASSVDLRERIGQPQHF,TGTGCCAGCAGCGTAGATCTCCGGGAACGGATTGGGCAGCCCCAGCATTTT
.,TRBJ2-1,TRBV9,TRBD2,CASSPSGRGGNNEQFF,TGTGCCAGCAGCCCCAGCGGGCGGGGGGGCAACAATGAGCAGTTCTTC
many,TRBJ1-6,TRBV9,.,CASSVVYDSPLHF,TGTGCCAGCAGCGTAGTGTATGATTCACCCCTCCACTTT
.,TRBJ2-3,TRBV18,TRBD2,CASSPWTSREADTQYF,TGTGCCAGCTCACCGTGGACTAGCAGGGAGGCAGATACGCAGTATTTT